Listed below are T cell receptor beta chains from one sample, sequenced in a study of blood T cell repertoires in COVID-19. Sequencing was performed with immunoSEQ multiplex PCR; in TCRdb, only in-frame clones are kept and a portion is missing. The sample includes almost 400,000 clones, about 90% of them seen just once. Sample: peripheral blood. These receptor sequences come from a woman aged 60-75 years with COVID-19, enrolled during active disease. Both conserved end residues are part of each CDR3. A D gene is named only where the DNA matches it firmly. A row's size may be missing; if present it is once, few, many or a size class.

J gene,V gene,clone size,D gene,CDR3 DNA,CDR3 protein
TRBJ2-5,TRBV30,once,NA,TGTGCCTGGAGTGCGAACAGACAAGAGACCCAGTACTTC,CAWSANRQETQYF
TRBJ2-7,TRBV18,NA,TRBD2,TGTGCCAGCTCACCTACTAGCGGGGGGGCTTGGGAGCAGTACTTC,CASSPTSGGAWEQYF
TRBJ2-1,TRBV10-3,NA,TRBD2,TGTGCCATCAGTGAGGGGACTAGCGGGGGGGCTAATGAGCAGTTCTTC,CAISEGTSGGANEQFF
TRBJ1-4,TRBV28,NA,TRBD1,TGTGCCAGCAGTCAAGAACTCGACAGGGTTGGGGGAAAACTGTTTTTT,CASSQELDRVGGKLFF
TRBJ1-1,TRBV6-5,NA,NA,TGTGCCAGCAGACAGGAGAGGATTATGAACACTGAAGCTTTCTTT,CASRQERIMNTEAFF
TRBJ1-2,TRBV25-1,NA,NA,TGTGCCAGCAGTCCTGGCCGCGGTGGCTACACCTTC,CASSPGRGGYTF
TRBJ1-1,TRBV27,few,NA,TGTGCCAGCAGTTTATCGAAGGGGTTTGGCACTGAAGCTTTCTTT,CASSLSKGFGTEAFF
TRBJ2-7,TRBV7-2,NA,NA,TGTGCCAGCAGCTCCCCCCCCGGCAGGCAAGAGCAGTACTTC,CASSSPPGRQEQYF
TRBJ1-5,TRBV3-1/TRBV3-2,NA,NA,TGTGCCAGCAGCCACCATTTCAATCAGCCCCAGCATTTT,CASSHHFNQPQHF
TRBJ1-5,TRBV6-1,NA,NA,TGTGCCAGCAGTAGGGGGAGCAATCAGCCCCAGCATTTT,CASSRGSNQPQHF
TRBJ1-2,TRBV28,NA,TRBD1,TGTGCCAGCATCACAACCGGGACAGGGATGGGCTACACCTTC,CASITTGTGMGYTF
TRBJ1-2,TRBV7-9,few,TRBD1,TGTGCCAGCAGCCCGACAGGGAGGAACTATGGCTACACCTTC,CASSPTGRNYGYTF
TRBJ1-1,TRBV2,few,NA,TGTGCCAGCAGCCTGGACACTCACGAAGCTTTCTTT,CASSLDTHEAFF
TRBJ2-2,TRBV21-1,NA,NA,TGTGCCAGCAGCATTAACAGGGCCAACACCGGGGAGCTGTTTTTT,CASSINRANTGELFF
TRBJ2-7,TRBV18,few,NA,TGTGCCAGCTCACCTCCGGGACTCGTCTACGAGCAGTACTTC,CASSPPGLVYEQYF
TRBJ1-4,TRBV19,NA,TRBD1,TGTGCCAGTAGGGGGACAGGACTAAAGGAAACTAATGAAAAACTGTTTTTT,CASRGTGLKETNEKLFF
TRBJ2-5,TRBV4-2,NA,TRBD2,TGTGCCAGCAGCCAAGGAAACGGGGGGGCCGGAGAGACCCAGTACTTC,CASSQGNGGAGETQYF
TRBJ1-5,TRBV5-6,NA,TRBD1,TGTGCCAGCAGCGCCGGGACAGGGGCCTTCAATCAGCCCCAGCATTTT,CASSAGTGAFNQPQHF
TRBJ2-5,TRBV5-4,NA,NA,TGTGCCAGCAGCTTGGTGGGCGCTACCGTCCAAGAGACCCAGTACTTC,CASSLVGATVQETQYF
TRBJ2-7,TRBV4-2,NA,NA,TGTGCCAGCAGCCAGACCTCCACGCGGGGGCCAGAGCAGTACTTC,CASSQTSTRGPEQYF
TRBJ2-7,TRBV27,once,NA,TGTGCCAGCAGTTTAGACGGGTACTTGGACGAGCAGTACTTC,CASSLDGYLDEQYF
TRBJ2-1,TRBV5-6,NA,TRBD2,TGTGCCAGCAGCGTCGGGACTAGTTGGGTTGGTGAGCAGTTCTTC,CASSVGTSWVGEQFF
TRBJ2-6,TRBV19,NA,NA,TGTGCCAGTAGTACGGACAGATCTTTTTTCTCTGGGGCCAACGTCCTGACTTTC,CASSTDRSFFSGANVLTF
TRBJ2-3,TRBV7-2,NA,NA,TGTGCCAGCAGCGCCGGTCAACGCTTCACAGATACGCAGTATTTT,CASSAGQRFTDTQYF
TRBJ1-1,TRBV30,NA,TRBD1,TGTGCCTGGAGTTCAACTACAGGGGTGACTTTCTTT,CAWSSTTGVTFF
TRBJ1-1,TRBV12-3/TRBV12-4,NA,NA,TGTGCCAGCAGTTTCAGGGAGAACACTGAAGCTTTCTTT,CASSFRENTEAFF
TRBJ2-3,TRBV30,NA,NA,TGTGCCTGGATGCGGGGCCGGGATACGCAGTATTTT,CAWMRGRDTQYF
TRBJ1-2,TRBV27,NA,NA,TGTGCCAGCAGTTTAAACAATCGTGGCTACACCTTC,CASSLNNRGYTF
TRBJ2-3,TRBV25-1,NA,NA,TGTGCCAGTACTCTAGCGAACACAGATACGCAGTATTTT,CASTLANTDTQYF
TRBJ1-1,TRBV2,NA,NA,TGTGCCAGCAGTGAAGCCATTTATCCTCTAGGGGAGGGCACTGAAGCTTTCTTT,CASSEAIYPLGEGTEAFF
TRBJ2-5,TRBV18,NA,NA,TGTGCCAGCTCACCACTTGCGCAGGGACAAGAGACCCAGTACTTC,CASSPLAQGQETQYF
TRBJ1-2,TRBV10-3,few,TRBD1,TGTGCCATCAGTGAAGGGACAGGGACCTATGGCTACACCTTC,CAISEGTGTYGYTF
TRBJ2-3,TRBV5-6,NA,TRBD2,TGTGCCAGCAGCTCCTCCGGGACTAGCGGGGTACCTAGCACAGATACGCAGTATTTT,CASSSSGTSGVPSTDTQYF
TRBJ2-1,TRBV4-1,NA,TRBD2,TGCGCCAGCAGCCAGCATGGGAGCGGGGGCAATGAGCAGTTCTTC,CASSQHGSGGNEQFF
TRBJ1-2,TRBV2,NA,TRBD1,TGTGCCAGCAGACCGGACAGGGCTAACTATGGCTACACCTTC,CASRPDRANYGYTF
TRBJ2-3,TRBV19,NA,NA,TGTGCCAGTAGTATGGGCCGAGATACGCAGTATTTT,CASSMGRDTQYF
TRBJ1-2,TRBV28,NA,NA,TGTGCCAGCACCTTGAACAGGGATCACGGCTACACCTTC,CASTLNRDHGYTF
TRBJ1-2,TRBV9,NA,TRBD1,TGTGCCAGCAGCAACCGGGACAGTGCTGGCTACACCTTC,CASSNRDSAGYTF
TRBJ1-2,TRBV18,NA,NA,TGTGCCAGCTCACCCCTCAGGGAAGATGGCTACACCTTC,CASSPLREDGYTF
TRBJ1-4,TRBV10-2,NA,NA,TGCGCCAGCAGTGTCCTGCCCCGACCCGGGAGTCGTAATGAAAAACTGTTTTTT,CASSVLPRPGSRNEKLFF
TRBJ1-1,TRBV2,NA,NA,TGTGCCAGCAGTGGTAGGGGCACGAACACTGAAGCTTTCTTT,CASSGRGTNTEAFF
TRBJ1-1,TRBV5-1,once,NA,TGCGCCAGCAGCCCTTCCGATGACAGTGAAGCTTTCTTT,CASSPSDDSEAFF
TRBJ2-7,TRBV15,NA,NA,TGTGCCACCAGCGGACCAGGGGTTGAAGTGGACGAGCAGTACTTC,CATSGPGVEVDEQYF
TRBJ1-1,TRBV25-1,few,TRBD1,TGTGCCAGCAAATCACAGGGGGCCGGGACTGAAGCTTTCTTT,CASKSQGAGTEAFF
TRBJ1-4,TRBV5-5,NA,TRBD1,TGTGCCAGCAGCTTCCCCGGGACAGCTAATGAAAAACTGTTTTTT,CASSFPGTANEKLFF
TRBJ1-4,TRBV7-6,NA,TRBD1,TGTGCCAGCAGCAGAGGGGACAGCTCTAATGAAAAACTGTTTTTT,CASSRGDSSNEKLFF
TRBJ1-5,TRBV19,NA,NA,TGTGCCAGTAGTGGTGTACAGGGCGGCAATCAGCCCCAGCATTTT,CASSGVQGGNQPQHF
TRBJ1-2,TRBV19,NA,NA,TGTGCCAGTGCGAGAATAACAGTTAACTATGGCTACACCTTC,CASARITVNYGYTF